These T cell receptor beta chains were read from a single sample in a study of identical twins. In TCRdb, the 5' RACE reads were re-called with MiXCR into one record per CDR3 protein. The sample has around 570,000 distinct CDR3 sequences; more than 9% are singletons. A further study also used this sample, focusing on yellow fever vaccine responses in identical twins.

The sequenced material came from PBMCs. The receptor source for this set is a woman younger than 30 in good health. CDR3s include the opening cysteine and the closing phenylalanine or tryptophan. Each record gives: J gene, D gene, clone size, V gene, CDR3 protein, CDR3 DNA. The D gene is left open where the match is weak. Only part of the rows carry a size: once, few, many, or a class if the clone is expanded.

J gene: TRBJ2-2; D gene: TRBD2; clone size: few; V gene: TRBV12-3/TRBV12-4; CDR3 protein: CASSPSGGRGTGELFF; CDR3 DNA: TGTGCCAGCAGCCCTAGCGGGGGGCGGGGGACCGGGGAGCTGTTTTTT
J gene: TRBJ2-2; D gene: TRBD1; clone size: .; V gene: TRBV9; CDR3 protein: CASSPQGRGELFF; CDR3 DNA: TGTGCCAGCAGCCCACAGGGGCGCGGGGAGCTGTTTTTT
J gene: TRBJ2-3; D gene: .; clone size: .; V gene: TRBV20-1; CDR3 protein: CSAPLLVSGTQYF; CDR3 DNA: TGCAGTGCCCCCCTTCTAGTCAGCGGTACGCAGTATTTT
J gene: TRBJ2-1; D gene: TRBD2; clone size: many; V gene: TRBV20-1; CDR3 protein: CSARTSGNHTAYNEQFF; CDR3 DNA: TGCAGTGCCCGGACTAGCGGGAATCATACGGCCTACAATGAGCAGTTCTTC
J gene: TRBJ2-2; D gene: TRBD2; clone size: .; V gene: TRBV27; CDR3 protein: CASSFGLASGELFF; CDR3 DNA: TGTGCCAGCAGTTTCGGACTAGCGAGCGGGGAGCTGTTTTTT
J gene: TRBJ2-2; D gene: .; clone size: .; V gene: TRBV28; CDR3 protein: CASSLIGLTGELFF; CDR3 DNA: TGTGCCAGCAGTTTAATCGGGTTAACCGGGGAGCTGTTTTTT
J gene: TRBJ2-2; D gene: .; clone size: many; V gene: TRBV6-2/TRBV6-3; CDR3 protein: CASLGYTGELFF; CDR3 DNA: TGTGCCAGTCTCGGGTACACCGGGGAGCTGTTTTTT
J gene: TRBJ2-7; D gene: .; clone size: few; V gene: TRBV20-1; CDR3 protein: CSARELAASSYEQYF; CDR3 DNA: TGCAGTGCTAGAGAGCTAGCTGCAAGCTCCTACGAGCAGTACTTC
J gene: TRBJ2-2; D gene: .; clone size: .; V gene: TRBV20-1; CDR3 protein: CSAKGLGPDTGELFF; CDR3 DNA: TGCAGTGCAAAGGGACTCGGGCCGGACACCGGGGAGCTGTTTTTT
J gene: TRBJ2-7; D gene: .; clone size: few; V gene: TRBV12-3/TRBV12-4; CDR3 protein: CASRGYGPAEQYF; CDR3 DNA: TGTGCCAGCAGAGGCTACGGGCCCGCGGAGCAGTACTTC
J gene: TRBJ2-5; D gene: .; clone size: .; V gene: TRBV7-9; CDR3 protein: CASSPQGLGTQYF; CDR3 DNA: TGTGCCAGCAGCCCCCAAGGGTTAGGGACCCAGTACTTC
J gene: TRBJ2-3; D gene: .; clone size: .; V gene: TRBV5-1; CDR3 protein: CASSLEAGHTDTQYF; CDR3 DNA: TGCGCCAGCAGCTTGGAGGCGGGGCACACAGATACGCAGTATTTT
J gene: TRBJ1-5; D gene: .; clone size: many; V gene: TRBV20-1; CDR3 protein: CSARHPGNSEVVNQPQHF; CDR3 DNA: TGCAGTGCAAGACACCCCGGGAACAGCGAAGTGGTCAATCAGCCCCAGCATTTT
J gene: TRBJ2-1; D gene: .; clone size: few; V gene: TRBV20-1; CDR3 protein: CSASRAQSDEQFF; CDR3 DNA: TGCAGTGCTAGTAGGGCCCAGAGCGATGAGCAGTTCTTC
J gene: TRBJ2-3; D gene: .; clone size: many; V gene: TRBV11-2; CDR3 protein: CASTFHPGDTQYF; CDR3 DNA: TGTGCCAGCACCTTTCACCCGGGAGATACGCAGTATTTT
J gene: TRBJ2-7; D gene: .; clone size: few; V gene: TRBV2; CDR3 protein: CASGASGTPLYEQYF; CDR3 DNA: TGTGCCAGTGGCGCATCCGGGACCCCCCTCTACGAGCAGTACTTC
J gene: TRBJ2-7; D gene: .; clone size: .; V gene: TRBV12-3/TRBV12-4; CDR3 protein: CASSPTTVFYEQYF; CDR3 DNA: TGTGCCAGCAGTCCTACGACCGTTTTCTACGAGCAGTACTTC
J gene: TRBJ2-2; D gene: TRBD1; clone size: few; V gene: TRBV12-3/TRBV12-4; CDR3 protein: CASRDNRGNTGELFF; CDR3 DNA: TGTGCCAGCAGGGACAACAGGGGGAACACCGGGGAGCTGTTTTTT
J gene: TRBJ2-1; D gene: .; clone size: many; V gene: TRBV6-5; CDR3 protein: CASSSHREDEQFF; CDR3 DNA: TGTGCCAGCAGTTCGCACAGGGAAGATGAGCAGTTCTTC
J gene: TRBJ1-1; D gene: .; clone size: .; V gene: TRBV30; CDR3 protein: CAWRTTEAFF; CDR3 DNA: TGTGCCTGGAGAACTACTGAAGCTTTCTTT
J gene: TRBJ2-5; D gene: TRBD2; clone size: few; V gene: TRBV6-2/TRBV6-3; CDR3 protein: CASSYSRGMETQYF; CDR3 DNA: TGTGCCAGCAGTTACTCGCGGGGGATGGAGACCCAGTACTTC
J gene: TRBJ2-2; D gene: .; clone size: few; V gene: TRBV29-1; CDR3 protein: CSLIGVTGELFF; CDR3 DNA: TGCAGCCTTATCGGCGTTACCGGGGAGCTGTTTTTT
J gene: TRBJ2-3; D gene: .; clone size: .; V gene: TRBV29-1; CDR3 protein: CSVVNSDSDTQYF; CDR3 DNA: TGCAGCGTCGTAAACAGTGATTCAGATACGCAGTATTTT
J gene: TRBJ2-2; D gene: TRBD1; clone size: few; V gene: TRBV20-1; CDR3 protein: CSAKQGGNTGELFF; CDR3 DNA: TGCAGTGCCAAACAGGGGGGGAACACCGGGGAGCTGTTTTTT
J gene: TRBJ2-1; D gene: TRBD2; clone size: .; V gene: TRBV20-1; CDR3 protein: CGKPSGGSNEQFF; CDR3 DNA: TGCGGAAAGCCTTCGGGGGGGTCGAATGAGCAGTTCTTC
J gene: TRBJ2-6; D gene: .; clone size: .; V gene: TRBV15; CDR3 protein: CATSRERFSGANVLTF; CDR3 DNA: TGTGCCACCAGCAGAGAACGGTTCTCTGGGGCCAACGTCCTGACTTTC
J gene: TRBJ1-2; D gene: .; clone size: .; V gene: TRBV20-1; CDR3 protein: CSASLDDYGYTF; CDR3 DNA: TGCAGTGCTAGTCTAGATGACTATGGCTACACCTTC
J gene: TRBJ2-3; D gene: .; clone size: many; V gene: TRBV5-6; CDR3 protein: CASSLAGPGTDTQYF; CDR3 DNA: TGTGCCAGCAGCTTGGCTGGCCCCGGCACAGATACGCAGTATTTT
J gene: TRBJ2-5; D gene: .; clone size: few; V gene: TRBV30; CDR3 protein: CAWSTEETQYF; CDR3 DNA: TGTGCCTGGAGTACAGAAGAGACCCAGTACTTC
J gene: TRBJ2-2; D gene: .; clone size: .; V gene: TRBV7-7; CDR3 protein: CASSPVGVGGELFF; CDR3 DNA: TGTGCTAGCAGCCCCGTAGGAGTCGGCGGGGAGCTGTTTTTT
J gene: TRBJ2-1; D gene: .; clone size: many; V gene: TRBV27; CDR3 protein: CASSFSRYNEQFF; CDR3 DNA: TGTGCCAGCAGTTTCTCCAGGTACAATGAGCAGTTCTTC
J gene: TRBJ2-7; D gene: .; clone size: .; V gene: TRBV7-2; CDR3 protein: CASSLRGQTSYEQYF; CDR3 DNA: TGTGCCAGCAGCTTGCGCGGGCAGACATCCTACGAGCAGTACTTC
J gene: TRBJ2-7; D gene: .; clone size: .; V gene: TRBV2; CDR3 protein: CASSDFGRASEQYF; CDR3 DNA: TGTGCCAGCAGTGATTTCGGCAGGGCCAGCGAGCAGTACTTC
J gene: TRBJ2-5; D gene: .; clone size: .; V gene: TRBV29-1; CDR3 protein: CSAPPEVGETQYF; CDR3 DNA: TGCAGCGCCCCCCCAGAGGTCGGAGAGACCCAGTACTTC